These T cell receptor beta chains were read from a single sample in a study of Ad26.COV2.S vaccination and SARS-CoV-2 variants. Data came from immunoSEQ multiplex PCR; TCRdb stores just in-frame clones and leaves some out. The top ten clones hold 3% to 4% of a sample with some 350,000 clones, around 90% of them seen once. Source: peripheral blood, taken after recovery from COVID-19. Receptors were obtained from a human donor who had recovered from COVID-19. The CDR3 runs from the conserved cysteine through the conserved F or W. A D gene is named only where the DNA matches it firmly. Expanded clones are given a class, and other clones once, few, many or no size at all.

D: .
J: TRBJ2-7
V: TRBV3-1/TRBV3-2
size: .
CDR3: CASSLGPLDEQYF
DNA: TGTGCCAGCAGCCTCGGGCCTCTAGACGAGCAGTACTTC

D: TRBD1
J: TRBJ1-1
V: TRBV7-9
size: .
CDR3: CASSTRPGQGGTGPMNTEAFF
DNA: TGTGCCAGCAGCACCCGACCGGGACAGGGGGGGACGGGACCGATGAACACTGAAGCTTTCTTT

D: .
J: TRBJ2-2
V: TRBV19
size: .
CDR3: CASSIGTPNTGELFF
DNA: TGTGCCAGTAGTATCGGCACACCGAACACCGGGGAGCTGTTTTTT

D: .
J: TRBJ1-1
V: TRBV5-6
size: .
CDR3: CASSRRPWDTEAFF
DNA: TGTGCCAGCAGCCGTCGACCCTGGGACACTGAAGCTTTCTTT

D: TRBD1
J: TRBJ1-5
V: TRBV9
size: once
CDR3: CASSSTGVGNQPQHF
DNA: TGTGCCAGCAGCTCTACAGGGGTAGGTAATCAGCCCCAGCATTTT

D: .
J: TRBJ2-5
V: TRBV12-3/TRBV12-4
size: few
CDR3: CASSFSQETQYF
DNA: TGTGCCAGCAGTTTTTCCCAAGAGACCCAGTACTTC

D: .
J: TRBJ2-7
V: TRBV7-9
size: .
CDR3: CASSTKGDPGYEQYF
DNA: TGTGCCAGCAGCACCAAGGGGGATCCGGGCTACGAGCAGTACTTC

D: TRBD1
J: TRBJ1-2
V: TRBV19
size: .
CDR3: CASSPGQGGYGYTF
DNA: TGTGCCAGTAGCCCTGGACAGGGAGGCTATGGCTACACCTTC

D: TRBD2
J: TRBJ2-1
V: TRBV10-1
size: .
CDR3: CASSLTRLAGNNEQFF
DNA: TGCGCCAGCAGCCTGACTCGACTAGCGGGGAATAATGAGCAGTTCTTC

D: TRBD1
J: TRBJ1-6
V: TRBV7-2
size: .
CDR3: CASSQTLGQYNSPLHF
DNA: TGTGCCAGCAGCCAAACGTTGGGACAGTATAATTCACCCCTCCACTTT

D: .
J: TRBJ1-5
V: TRBV10-3
size: .
CDR3: CATQEYSNQPQHF
DNA: TGTGCCACCCAAGAGTATAGCAATCAGCCCCAGCATTTT

D: TRBD2
J: TRBJ2-7
V: TRBV4-2
size: .
CDR3: CASSQQTSGSYEQYF
DNA: TGTGCCAGCAGCCAGCAAACTAGCGGATCGTACGAGCAGTACTTC

D: .
J: TRBJ1-5
V: TRBV7-9
size: .
CDR3: CASSLNSAQPQHF
DNA: TGTGCCAGCAGCTTAAACTCAGCCCAGCCCCAGCATTTT

D: TRBD1
J: TRBJ1-2
V: TRBV10-3
size: .
CDR3: CAISGDRSYGYTF
DNA: TGTGCCATCAGTGGGGACAGGAGCTATGGCTACACCTTC

D: .
J: TRBJ2-2
V: TRBV7-2
size: .
CDR3: CASSLVVRGAGELFF
DNA: TGTGCCAGCAGCTTAGTGGTTCGCGGGGCCGGGGAGCTGTTTTTT

D: .
J: TRBJ2-1
V: TRBV11-2
size: .
CDR3: CASSLGANYNEQFF
DNA: TGTGCCAGCAGCTTAGGGGCAAATTACAATGAGCAGTTCTTC

D: .
J: TRBJ1-1
V: TRBV5-1
size: .
CDR3: CASSLGQLTEAFF
DNA: TGCGCCAGCAGCTTGGGGCAGTTGACTGAAGCTTTCTTT

D: .
J: TRBJ1-2
V: TRBV27
size: few
CDR3: CASSFHRPNYGYTF
DNA: TGTGCCAGCAGTTTCCACAGACCTAACTATGGCTACACCTTC

D: .
J: TRBJ1-1
V: TRBV11-3
size: .
CDR3: CASSLQGNTEAFF
DNA: TGTGCCAGCAGCTTACAGGGGAACACTGAAGCTTTCTTT

D: .
J: TRBJ2-3
V: TRBV6-5
size: .
CDR3: CASLRDDPTDTQYF
DNA: TGTGCCTCGCTCCGGGACGACCCCACAGATACGCAGTATTTT

D: .
J: TRBJ1-1
V: TRBV7-8
size: few
CDR3: CASSPDTEAFF
DNA: TGTGCCAGCAGCCCAGACACTGAAGCTTTCTTT

D: TRBD1
J: TRBJ1-2
V: TRBV9
size: .
CDR3: CASSVAHRGDPYGYTF
DNA: TGTGCCAGCAGCGTAGCTCACAGGGGGGACCCCTATGGCTACACCTTC

D: .
J: TRBJ1-6
V: TRBV27
size: .
CDR3: CASSRWTLNSPLHF
DNA: TGTGCCAGCAGCCGATGGACGTTGAATTCACCCCTCCACTTT

D: .
J: TRBJ1-2
V: TRBV5-4
size: .
CDR3: CASSLGGPGANYGYTF
DNA: TGTGCCAGCAGCTTGGGGGGTCCAGGAGCTAACTATGGCTACACCTTC

D: .
J: TRBJ2-5
V: TRBV6-1
size: .
CDR3: CASSEARTDQETQYF
DNA: TGTGCCAGCAGTGAAGCGCGGACGGACCAAGAGACCCAGTACTTC

D: .
J: TRBJ2-1
V: TRBV6-5
size: once
CDR3: CAVTTSGQRYNEQFF
DNA: TGTGCCGTCACAACCAGTGGACAGAGGTACAATGAGCAGTTCTTC

D: .
J: TRBJ1-2
V: TRBV19
size: .
CDR3: CASGFPVRRYGYTF
DNA: TGTGCCAGCGGTTTTCCAGTAAGGAGATATGGCTACACCTTC

D: TRBD1
J: TRBJ2-3
V: TRBV19
size: .
CDR3: CASSFTGGSSLDTQYF
DNA: TGTGCCAGTAGTTTTACAGGGGGCTCCTCTTTGGATACGCAGTATTTT

D: .
J: TRBJ2-5
V: TRBV19
size: .
CDR3: CASSMGNQETQYF
DNA: TGTGCCAGTAGTATGGGGAACCAAGAGACCCAGTACTTC

D: .
J: TRBJ1-3
V: TRBV12-3/TRBV12-4
size: .
CDR3: CASGRASGNTIYF
DNA: TGTGCCAGCGGCAGAGCCTCTGGAAACACCATATATTTT

D: TRBD1
J: TRBJ2-5
V: TRBV5-1
size: .
CDR3: CASSFRTGGKETQYF
DNA: TGCGCCAGCAGCTTCCGGACAGGGGGTAAAGAGACCCAGTACTTC

D: .
J: TRBJ1-2
V: TRBV5-1
size: .
CDR3: CASSLGLGSYTF
DNA: TGCGCCAGCAGCTTGGGCCTGGGGAGCTACACCTTC

D: .
J: TRBJ2-3
V: TRBV6-5
size: .
CDR3: CASRNTDTQYF
DNA: TGTGCCAGCAGGAACACAGATACGCAGTATTTT

D: TRBD1
J: TRBJ1-4
V: TRBV7-9
size: .
CDR3: CASSSVGQATNEKLFF
DNA: TGTGCCAGCAGCTCCGTGGGACAGGCAACTAATGAAAAACTGTTTTTT

D: .
J: TRBJ1-4
V: TRBV6-5
size: .
CDR3: CASSYFGGTNEKLFF
DNA: TGTGCCAGCAGTTACTTTGGGGGAACTAATGAAAAACTGTTTTTT

D: .
J: TRBJ1-1
V: TRBV7-9
size: .
CDR3: CASSWTRDPEAFF
DNA: TGTGCCAGCAGCTGGACGAGAGACCCTGAAGCTTTCTTT

D: TRBD2
J: TRBJ2-3
V: TRBV4-3
size: .
CDR3: CASSQDSSGGVQYF
DNA: TGCGCCAGCAGCCAAGATTCCAGCGGGGGAGTGCAGTATTTT

D: .
J: TRBJ2-2
V: TRBV13
size: .
CDR3: CASSPRVSGTGELFF
DNA: TGTGCCAGCAGCCCTAGGGTATCGGGCACCGGGGAGCTGTTTTTT

D: .
J: TRBJ2-3
V: TRBV5-5
size: .
CDR3: CASSLLGLAETSTDTQYF
DNA: TGTGCCAGCAGCTTGCTCGGCCTCGCCGAGACTAGCACAGATACGCAGTATTTT

D: .
J: TRBJ2-7
V: TRBV27
size: .
CDR3: CAIWRGPGHEQYF
DNA: TGTGCCATCTGGAGGGGACCGGGACACGAGCAGTACTTC

D: .
J: TRBJ1-1
V: TRBV9
size: .
CDR3: CASSPPGHQAFF
DNA: TGTGCCAGCAGCCCTCCAGGACACCAGGCTTTCTTT

D: .
J: TRBJ2-7
V: TRBV7-6
size: .
CDR3: CASSLGKGRTYEQYF
DNA: TGTGCCAGCAGCTTAGGGAAGGGTAGGACCTACGAGCAGTACTTC

D: .
J: TRBJ2-7
V: TRBV28
size: .
CDR3: CASSFGGTPYEQYF
DNA: TGTGCCAGCAGTTTCGGGGGAACTCCCTACGAGCAGTACTTC

D: .
J: TRBJ1-2
V: TRBV6-5
size: .
CDR3: CASTPGTIYGYTF
DNA: TGTGCCAGCACCCCGGGAACTATCTATGGCTACACCTTC

D: TRBD2
J: TRBJ2-1
V: TRBV9
size: .
CDR3: CASSPPAGPNNEQFF
DNA: TGTGCCAGCAGCCCCCCAGCGGGGCCCAACAATGAGCAGTTCTTC

D: TRBD1
J: TRBJ2-7
V: TRBV19
size: .
CDR3: CASSIGAGGSYEQYF
DNA: TGTGCCAGTAGTATAGGGGCAGGGGGATCCTACGAGCAGTACTTC

D: TRBD2
J: TRBJ2-3
V: TRBV11-3
size: .
CDR3: CASSLNAGGGTDTQYF
DNA: TGTGCCAGCAGCTTAAATGCGGGGGGGGGCACAGATACGCAGTATTTT

D: TRBD2
J: TRBJ2-5
V: TRBV7-2
size: .
CDR3: CASSWTSGGVRVTQYF
DNA: TGTGCCAGCAGCTGGACTAGCGGGGGGGTCCGGGTGACCCAGTACTTC

D: TRBD1
J: TRBJ1-1
V: TRBV4-1
size: .
CDR3: CASSQVLDRKMNTEAFF
DNA: TGCGCCAGCAGCCAAGTCCTGGACAGGAAAATGAACACTGAAGCTTTCTTT

D: .
J: TRBJ1-6
V: TRBV6-5
size: .
CDR3: CASRWTPNNSPLHF
DNA: TGTGCCAGCAGATGGACACCAAATAATTCACCCCTCCACTTT

D: TRBD2
J: TRBJ2-5
V: TRBV20-1
size: .
CDR3: CSASTSGLAGGPRETQYF
DNA: TGCAGTGCTAGTACATCCGGACTAGCGGGGGGGCCGCGGGAGACCCAGTACTTC

D: .
J: TRBJ1-5
V: TRBV6-1
size: .
CDR3: CASSEARRLQPQHF
DNA: TGTGCCAGCAGTGAAGCGCGTAGGTTGCAGCCCCAGCATTTT

D: .
J: TRBJ2-5
V: TRBV3-1/TRBV3-2
size: .
CDR3: CASSQGGAFGGETQYF
DNA: TGTGCCAGCAGCCAAGGGGGCGCTTTTGGAGGAGAGACCCAGTACTTC

D: .
J: TRBJ1-3
V: TRBV5-4
size: .
CDR3: CASSLDPGRSGNTIYF
DNA: TGTGCCAGCAGCTTGGACCCAGGCCGCTCTGGAAACACCATATATTTT

D: TRBD1
J: TRBJ1-3
V: TRBV7-9
size: .
CDR3: CASSSGGRSGNTIYF
DNA: TGTGCCAGCAGCTCAGGGGGCAGATCTGGAAACACCATATATTTT

D: TRBD1
J: TRBJ2-3
V: TRBV9
size: .
CDR3: CASSETGGFGNTQYF
DNA: TGTGCCAGCAGCGAGACAGGGGGTTTCGGAAATACGCAGTATTTT

D: .
J: TRBJ1-1
V: TRBV13
size: .
CDR3: CASSLMLEAFF
DNA: TGTGCCAGCAGCCTCATGCTTGAAGCTTTCTTT

D: .
J: TRBJ2-5
V: TRBV18
size: .
CDR3: CASSPAGGGETQYF
DNA: TGTGCCAGCTCACCGGCTGGAGGCGGGGAGACCCAGTACTTC

D: TRBD1
J: TRBJ1-5
V: TRBV19
size: .
CDR3: CASSIEGANQPQHF
DNA: TGTGCCAGTAGTATCGAGGGGGCTAATCAGCCCCAGCATTTT